Here is one TCR beta chain with its context. Its target is not known. The data were obtained in a study of siplizumab effects on memory and regulatory T cells. Study outcomes and limitations: Siplizumab cultures yielded proliferating Tregs whose suppressive function was not confirmed. Siplizumab significantly lowered the alloreactive sequences that could be traced to unstimulated CD4+ memory cells. Major contributors to the alloresponse seemed to be naive T cells, which also appeared more diverse than memory cells. Naive versus memory phenotype went unassigned for roughly 75-97% of proliferating CD4+ or CD8+ clones.

V lost 4 bases to trimming and J lost 0 bases, with 19 bases between them. The CDR3 contains 17 residues. Germline V gene sequence: CDR1 GTSNPN, CDR2 SVGIG (reference sequence). Sequencing was performed with immunoSEQ multiplex PCR; in TCRdb, only in-frame clones are kept and a portion is missing. Of roughly 100,000 clones listed, roughly 90% are singletons. The receptor was isolated from a human donor in good health. Sequenced input: CD4+ T cells sorted from blood. The V and J genes are TRBV30 and TRBJ1-3; D is undetermined. Written as DNA, the CDR3 is TGTGCCTGGACCCCTAAACCCTTTCATAGCTCTGGAAACACCATATATTTT. Residues: CAWTPKPFHSSGNTIYF.